This T cell receptor (beta chain) was obtained from a study of vaccination and CD4 T cells after COVID-19. As concerns this clonotype: No antigen is known for it.

The CDR3 has 17 amino acids. Germline assignment: CDR1 MGHRA and CDR2 YSYEKL. The ends were cut back, 0 bases at V and 0 bases at J, with 12 bases in the middle. Indicated treatment: roughly 11-day PBMC culture with coronavirus spike peptide pools or control peptides (ViraFEST assay). Positive tests by PCR, dated March to December 2020, predated US Alpha, Beta and Delta variants. Cell culture was performed with a few million PBMCs per well in the presence of 9 to 10 IU/ml IL-2 and 10 ug/ml peptide pools. Cells received half-medium changes with fresh IL-2 medium on days 3 and 7. Negative selection recovered the CD4+ T cells once they had spent around ten days in culture. The assay that was used to sequence DNA from cultured CD4+ T cells was the Oncomine TCR Beta short-read assay. TCRdb called the PCR reads again in MiXCR, with one record for every CDR3 protein. The sample lists 6,000 to 6,500 distinct CDR3 sequences; about 77% were seen once.

This receptor was obtained from a human donor who had recovered from COVID-19. The V call is TRBV4-1, the J call TRBJ2-1; D is perhaps TRBD2 (5 bases). The sample consisted of CD4+ T cells from blood, cultured in vitro. The CDR3 DNA is TGCGCCAGCAGCCAAGAACGGGATACAAGCTCCTACAATGAGCAGTTCTTC. It specifies CASSQERDTSSYNEQFF.